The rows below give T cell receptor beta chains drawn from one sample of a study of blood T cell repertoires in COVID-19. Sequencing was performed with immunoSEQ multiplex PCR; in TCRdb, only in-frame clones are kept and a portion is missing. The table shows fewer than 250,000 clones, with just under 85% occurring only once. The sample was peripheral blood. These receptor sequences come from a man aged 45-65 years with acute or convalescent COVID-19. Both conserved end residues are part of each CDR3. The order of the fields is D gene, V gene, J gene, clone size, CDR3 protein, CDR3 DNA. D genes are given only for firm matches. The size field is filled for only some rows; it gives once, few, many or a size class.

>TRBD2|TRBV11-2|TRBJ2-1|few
CASSLSGGLSYNEQFF
TGTGCCAGCAGCTTAAGCGGGGGGCTCTCCTACAATGAGCAGTTCTTC
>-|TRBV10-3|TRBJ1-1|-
CAIKDRTDNTEAFF
TGTGCCATCAAAGACCGCACAGATAACACTGAAGCTTTCTTT
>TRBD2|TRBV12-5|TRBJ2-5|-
CASGLGLAGVPSGETQYF
TGTGCTAGTGGTCTGGGACTAGCGGGGGTCCCCTCAGGGGAGACCCAGTACTTC
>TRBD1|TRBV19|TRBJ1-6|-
CASSIETGIANSPLHF
TGTGCCAGTAGTATCGAGACAGGGATTGCTAATTCACCCCTCCACTTT
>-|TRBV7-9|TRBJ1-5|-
CASSIGQSHQPQHF
TGTGCCAGCAGCATAGGACAGAGCCATCAGCCCCAGCATTTT
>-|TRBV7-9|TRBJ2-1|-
CASSTWTVPNEQFF
TGTGCCAGCAGCACCTGGACTGTTCCTAATGAGCAGTTCTTC
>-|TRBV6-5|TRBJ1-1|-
CASSYGLGVNTEAFF
TGTGCCAGCAGTTACGGCCTAGGCGTGAACACTGAAGCTTTCTTT
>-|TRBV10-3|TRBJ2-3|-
CAISERGMTDTQYF
TGTGCCATCAGTGAGAGGGGCATGACAGATACGCAGTATTTT
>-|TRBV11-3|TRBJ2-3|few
CASSTGRGRVDTQYF
TGTGCCAGCAGCACCGGACGGGGAAGGGTAGATACGCAGTATTTT
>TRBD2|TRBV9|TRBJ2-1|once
CARRGGGGAPYNEQFF
TGTGCCCGCCGCGGGGGCGGGGGGGCCCCCTACAATGAGCAGTTCTTC
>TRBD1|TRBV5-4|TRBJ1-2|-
CASSQTGTGQGSSSTF
TGTGCCAGCAGCCAGACGGGGACGGGACAGGGAAGCTCCTCTACCTTC
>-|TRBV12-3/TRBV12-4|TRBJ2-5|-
CASSPQNGETQYF
TGTGCCAGCAGCCCACAGAATGGAGAGACCCAGTACTTC
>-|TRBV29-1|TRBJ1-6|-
CSVETAANSPLHF
TGCAGCGTTGAAACGGCAGCGAATTCACCCCTCCACTTT
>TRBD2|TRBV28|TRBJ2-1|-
CASSYPISSGRATDEQFF
TGTGCCAGCAGTTACCCTATCTCTAGCGGGAGGGCCACGGATGAGCAGTTCTTC
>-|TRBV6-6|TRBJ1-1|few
CASRFDTEAFF
TGTGCCAGCAGGTTCGACACTGAAGCTTTCTTT
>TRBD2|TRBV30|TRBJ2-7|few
CAWRASGRWEQYF
TGTGCCTGGAGGGCTAGCGGGAGGTGGGAGCAGTACTTC
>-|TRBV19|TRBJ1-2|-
CASSPGALVNGYTF
TGTGCCAGTAGCCCTGGGGCGTTGGTGAATGGCTACACCTTC
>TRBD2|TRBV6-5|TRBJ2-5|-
CASSSGLAGRETQYF
TGTGCCAGCAGTTCTGGACTAGCGGGGCGGGAGACCCAGTACTTC
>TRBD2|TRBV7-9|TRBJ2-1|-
CASSLAWGAGYNEQFF
TGTGCCAGCAGCTTAGCATGGGGAGCGGGGTACAATGAGCAGTTCTTC
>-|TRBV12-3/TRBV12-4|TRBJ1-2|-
CASSLTGYYGYTF
TGTGCCAGCAGTTTAACAGGGTACTATGGCTACACCTTC
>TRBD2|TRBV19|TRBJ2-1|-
CASSGGESGIGNEQFF
TGTGCCAGTAGTGGCGGAGAAAGCGGGATTGGCAATGAGCAGTTCTTC
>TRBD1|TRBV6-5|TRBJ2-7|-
CASSYGTGGNEQYF
TGTGCCAGCAGTTACGGGACAGGGGGCAACGAGCAGTACTTC
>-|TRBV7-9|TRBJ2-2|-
CASSFDTPFPGELFF
TGTGCCAGCAGCTTCGACACGCCGTTCCCCGGGGAGCTGTTTTTT
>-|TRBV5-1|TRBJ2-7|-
CASSSGTGYEQYF
TGCGCCAGCAGTTCGGGGACTGGCTACGAGCAGTACTTC
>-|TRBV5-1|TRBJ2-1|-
CASSLVAQGLISYNEQFF
TGCGCCAGCAGCTTGGTGGCTCAGGGCCTAATCTCCTACAATGAGCAGTTCTTC
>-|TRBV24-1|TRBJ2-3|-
CATSMDLAGDSTDTQYF
TGTGCCACCAGTATGGACCTAGCAGGGGACAGCACAGATACGCAGTATTTT
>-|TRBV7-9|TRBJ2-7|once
CASSPGSGEQYF
TGTGCCAGCTCTCCTGGTTCGGGCGAGCAGTACTTC
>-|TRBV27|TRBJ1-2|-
CASRRGTDYGYTF
TGTGCCAGCAGACGCGGGACGGACTATGGCTACACCTTC
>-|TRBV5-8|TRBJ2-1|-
CASIDHRFYNEQFF
TGTGCCAGCATCGATCACAGGTTCTACAATGAGCAGTTCTTC
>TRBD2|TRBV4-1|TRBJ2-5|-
CASSYLAGQETQYF
TGCGCCAGCTCATATCTAGCGGGCCAAGAGACCCAGTACTTC
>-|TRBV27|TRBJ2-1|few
CASSSGGPYNEQFF
TGTGCCAGCAGTTCCGGGGGGCCTTACAATGAGCAGTTCTTC
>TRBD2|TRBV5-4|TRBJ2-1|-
CASSSGGASGRLYNEQFF
TGTGCCAGCAGCTCCGGAGGCGCTAGCGGGAGGCTCTACAATGAGCAGTTCTTC
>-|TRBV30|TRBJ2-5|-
CAWSVYGETQYF
TGTGCCTGGAGTGTTTACGGAGAGACCCAGTACTTC
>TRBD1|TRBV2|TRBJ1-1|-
CASRLQQGAEGTEAFF
TGTGCCAGCAGACTTCAACAGGGGGCTGAAGGCACTGAAGCTTTCTTT
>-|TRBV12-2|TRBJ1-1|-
CASRSTPEAFF
TGTGCAAGTCGCTCCACACCTGAAGCTTTCTTT
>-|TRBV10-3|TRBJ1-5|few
CAISGQDSNQPQHF
TGTGCCATCAGTGGACAGGATAGCAATCAGCCCCAGCATTTT
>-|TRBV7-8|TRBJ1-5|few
CASSLGSGVYSNQPQHF
TGTGCCAGCAGCTTAGGATCAGGGGTTTATAGCAATCAGCCCCAGCATTTT
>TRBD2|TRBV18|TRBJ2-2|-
CASSTAGPGELFF
TGTGCCAGCTCAACAGCGGGGCCTGGGGAGCTGTTTTTT